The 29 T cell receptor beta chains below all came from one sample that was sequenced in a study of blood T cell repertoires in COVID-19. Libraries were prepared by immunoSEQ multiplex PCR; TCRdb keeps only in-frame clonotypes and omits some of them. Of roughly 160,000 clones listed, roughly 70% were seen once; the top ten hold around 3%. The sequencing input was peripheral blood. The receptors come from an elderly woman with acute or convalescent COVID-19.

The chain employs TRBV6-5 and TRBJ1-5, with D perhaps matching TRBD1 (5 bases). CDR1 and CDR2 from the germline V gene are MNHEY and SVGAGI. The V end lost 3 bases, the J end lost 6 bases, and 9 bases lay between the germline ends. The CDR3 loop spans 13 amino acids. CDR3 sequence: CASSYSRAQPQHF. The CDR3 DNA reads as TGTGCCAGCAGTTATAGCAGGGCTCAGCCCCAGCATTTT.

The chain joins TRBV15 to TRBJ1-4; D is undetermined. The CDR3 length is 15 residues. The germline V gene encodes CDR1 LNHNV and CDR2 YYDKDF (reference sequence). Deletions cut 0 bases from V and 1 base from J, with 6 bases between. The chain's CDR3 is CATSRDIVTNEKLFF. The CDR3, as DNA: TGTGCCACCAGCAGAGACATAGTAACTAATGAAAAACTGTTTTTT.

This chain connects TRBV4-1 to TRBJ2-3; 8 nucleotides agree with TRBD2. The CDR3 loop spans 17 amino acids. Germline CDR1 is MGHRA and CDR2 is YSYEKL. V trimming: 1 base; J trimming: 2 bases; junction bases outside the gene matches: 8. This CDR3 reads CASSQGFQAGDTDTQYF. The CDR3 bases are TGCGCCAGCAGCCAAGGATTCCAAGCGGGGGACACAGATACGCAGTATTTT.

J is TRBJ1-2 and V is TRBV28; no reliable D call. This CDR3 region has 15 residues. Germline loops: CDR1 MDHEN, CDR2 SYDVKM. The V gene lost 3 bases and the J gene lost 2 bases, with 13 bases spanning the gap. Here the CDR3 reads CASSFYNRANYGYTF. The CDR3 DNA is TGTGCCAGCAGTTTCTATAACAGAGCAAACTATGGCTACACCTTC.

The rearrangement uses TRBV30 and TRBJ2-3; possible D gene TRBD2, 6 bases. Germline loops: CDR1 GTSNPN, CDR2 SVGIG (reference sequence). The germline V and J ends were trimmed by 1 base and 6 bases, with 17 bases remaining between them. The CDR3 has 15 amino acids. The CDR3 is CAWSDGGTAPDTQYF. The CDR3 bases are TGTGCCTGGAGTGACGGTGGGACTGCTCCGGATACGCAGTATTTT.

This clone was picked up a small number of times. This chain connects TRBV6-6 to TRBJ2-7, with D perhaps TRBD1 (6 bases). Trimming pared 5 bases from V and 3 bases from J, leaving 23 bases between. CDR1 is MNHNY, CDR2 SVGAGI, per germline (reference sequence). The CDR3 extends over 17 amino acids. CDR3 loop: CASSRRTDPIVSYEQYF. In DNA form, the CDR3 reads TGTGCCAGCAGTCGACGGACAGACCCCATTGTGAGCTACGAGCAGTACTTC.

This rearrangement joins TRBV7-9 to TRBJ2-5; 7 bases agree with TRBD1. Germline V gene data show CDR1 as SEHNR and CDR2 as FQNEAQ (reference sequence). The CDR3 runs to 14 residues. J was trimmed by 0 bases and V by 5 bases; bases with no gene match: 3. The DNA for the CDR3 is TGTGCCAGCAGCCCCGGGACAGACCAAGAGACCCAGTACTTC. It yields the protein CASSPGTDQETQYF.

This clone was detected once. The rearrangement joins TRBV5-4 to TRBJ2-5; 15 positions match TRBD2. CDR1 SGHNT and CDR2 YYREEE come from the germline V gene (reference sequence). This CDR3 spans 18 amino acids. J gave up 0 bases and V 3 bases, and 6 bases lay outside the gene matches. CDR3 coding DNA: TGTGCCAGCAGCTCGGGGACTAGCGGGAGGAGGTACCAAGAGACCCAGTACTTC. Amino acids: CASSSGTSGRRYQETQYF. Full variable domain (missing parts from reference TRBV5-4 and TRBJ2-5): ETGVTQSPTHLIKTRGQQVTLRCSSQSGHNTVSWYQQALGQGPQFIFQYYREEENGRGNFPPRFSGLQFPNYSSELNVNALELDDSALYLCASSSGTSGRRYQETQYFGPGTRLLVL.

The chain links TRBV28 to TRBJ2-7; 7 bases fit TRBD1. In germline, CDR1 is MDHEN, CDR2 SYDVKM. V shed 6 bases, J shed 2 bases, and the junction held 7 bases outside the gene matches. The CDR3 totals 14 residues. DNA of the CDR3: TGTGCCAGCAGCCAATCAGGGGGAACCTACGAGCAGTACTTC. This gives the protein CASSQSGGTYEQYF.

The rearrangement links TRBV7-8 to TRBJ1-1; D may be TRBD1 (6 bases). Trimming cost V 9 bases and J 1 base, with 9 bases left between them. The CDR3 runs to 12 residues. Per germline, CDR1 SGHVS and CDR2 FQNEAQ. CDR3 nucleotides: TGTGCCAGTTCCAGGGGGAACACTGAAGCTTTCTTT. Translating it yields CASSRGNTEAFF.

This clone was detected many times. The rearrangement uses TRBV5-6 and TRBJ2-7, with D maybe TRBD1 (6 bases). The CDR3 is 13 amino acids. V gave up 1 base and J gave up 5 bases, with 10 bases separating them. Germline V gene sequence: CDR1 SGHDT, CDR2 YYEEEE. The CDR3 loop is CASSLFRGNEQYF. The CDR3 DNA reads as TGTGCCAGCAGCTTGTTCAGGGGCAACGAGCAGTACTTC.

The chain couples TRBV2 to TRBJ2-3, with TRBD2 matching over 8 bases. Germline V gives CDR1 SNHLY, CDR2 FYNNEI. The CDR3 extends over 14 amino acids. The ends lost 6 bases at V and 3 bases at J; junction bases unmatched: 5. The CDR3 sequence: CASRPGLVTDTQYF. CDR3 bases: TGTGCCAGCAGACCGGGACTAGTGACAGATACGCAGTATTTT.

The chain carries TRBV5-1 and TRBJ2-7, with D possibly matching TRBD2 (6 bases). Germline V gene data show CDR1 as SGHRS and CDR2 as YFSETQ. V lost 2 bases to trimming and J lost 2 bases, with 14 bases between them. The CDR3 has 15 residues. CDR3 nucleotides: TGCGCCAGCAGCTTCCCGGGGGATACGACCTACGAGCAGTACTTC. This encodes CASSFPGDTTYEQYF.

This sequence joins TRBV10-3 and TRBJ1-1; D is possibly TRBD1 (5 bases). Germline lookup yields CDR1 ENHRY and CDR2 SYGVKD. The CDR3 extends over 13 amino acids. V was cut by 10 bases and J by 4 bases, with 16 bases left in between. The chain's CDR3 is CATRIGGSTEAFF. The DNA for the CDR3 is TGTGCCACGAGAATCGGGGGAAGCACTGAAGCTTTCTTT.

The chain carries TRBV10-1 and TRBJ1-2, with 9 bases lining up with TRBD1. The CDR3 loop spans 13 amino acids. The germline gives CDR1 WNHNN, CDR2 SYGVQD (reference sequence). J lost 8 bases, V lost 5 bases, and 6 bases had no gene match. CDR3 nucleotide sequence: TGCGCCAGCAGTAGGGACAGGGAGGAAGGCTACACCTTC. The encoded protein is CASSRDREEGYTF.

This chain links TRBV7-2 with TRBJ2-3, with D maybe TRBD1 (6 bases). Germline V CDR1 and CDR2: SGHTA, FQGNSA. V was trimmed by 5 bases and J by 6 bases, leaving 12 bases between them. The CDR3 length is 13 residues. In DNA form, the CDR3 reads TGTGCCAGCAGCCGGCAGGGGACGGATACGCAGTATTTT. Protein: CASSRQGTDTQYF.

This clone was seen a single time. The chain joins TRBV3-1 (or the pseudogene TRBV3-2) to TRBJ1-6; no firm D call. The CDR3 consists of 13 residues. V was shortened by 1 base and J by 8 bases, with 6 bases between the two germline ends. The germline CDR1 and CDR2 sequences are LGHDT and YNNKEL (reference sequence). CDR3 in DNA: TGTGCCAGCAGCCAAGTTACAGATTCACCCCTCCACTTT. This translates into CASSQVTDSPLHF.

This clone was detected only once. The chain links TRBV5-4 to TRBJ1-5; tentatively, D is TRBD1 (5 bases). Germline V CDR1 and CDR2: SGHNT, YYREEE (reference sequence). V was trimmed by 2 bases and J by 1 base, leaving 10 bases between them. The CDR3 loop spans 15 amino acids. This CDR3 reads CASSFGGRSNQPQHF. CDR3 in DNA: TGTGCCAGCAGCTTCGGGGGTAGGAGCAATCAGCCCCAGCATTTT. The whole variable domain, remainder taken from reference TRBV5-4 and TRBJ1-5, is ETGVTQSPTHLIKTRGQQVTLRCSSQSGHNTVSWYQQALGQGPQFIFQYYREEENGRGNFPPRFSGLQFPNYSSELNVNALELDDSALYLCASSFGGRSNQPQHFGDGTRLSIL.

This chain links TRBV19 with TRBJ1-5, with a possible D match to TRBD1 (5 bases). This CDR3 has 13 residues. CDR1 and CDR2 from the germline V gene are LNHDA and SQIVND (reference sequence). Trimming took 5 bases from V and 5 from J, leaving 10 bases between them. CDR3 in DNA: TGTGCCAGTAGTGGGCAAGGGGATCAGCCCCAGCATTTT. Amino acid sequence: CASSGQGDQPQHF.

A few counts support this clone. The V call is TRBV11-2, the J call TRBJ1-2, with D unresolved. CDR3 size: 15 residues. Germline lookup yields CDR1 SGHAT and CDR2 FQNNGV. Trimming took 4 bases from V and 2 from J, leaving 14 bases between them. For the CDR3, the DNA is TGTGCCAGCAGCTCAACATACCGAGGGAACTATGGCTACACCTTC. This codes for CASSSTYRGNYGYTF.

The CDR3 coding sequence is TGTGCCAGCAGCCAAGAACATCAGGGCTATAATTCACCCCTCCACTTT. Translation: CASSQEHQGYNSPLHF. The chain uses TRBV3-1 (or the pseudogene TRBV3-2) and TRBJ1-6; tentative D call: TRBD1 (5 bases). In germline, CDR1 is LGHDT, CDR2 YNNKEL (reference sequence). The CDR3 spans 16 residues. The V end lost 0 bases, the J end lost 3 bases, and 9 bases lay between the germline ends.

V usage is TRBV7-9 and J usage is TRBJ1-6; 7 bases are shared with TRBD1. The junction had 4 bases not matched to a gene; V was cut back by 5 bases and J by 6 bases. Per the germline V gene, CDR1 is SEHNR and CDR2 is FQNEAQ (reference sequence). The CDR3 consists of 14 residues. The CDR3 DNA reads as TGTGCCAGCAGCCGGGACAGTTCTAATTCACCCCTCCACTTT. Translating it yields CASSRDSSNSPLHF.

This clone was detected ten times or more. DNA for the CDR3: TGTGCCAGCAGCTTTGGGGACAAATCCTACGAGCAGTACTTC. It specifies CASSFGDKSYEQYF. The V gene is TRBV7-9, the J gene TRBJ2-7; the D gene is possibly TRBD1 (6 bases). The germline gives CDR1 SEHNR, CDR2 FQNEAQ (reference sequence). The CDR3 has 14 residues. V lost 3 bases and J lost 1, with 10 bases in between.

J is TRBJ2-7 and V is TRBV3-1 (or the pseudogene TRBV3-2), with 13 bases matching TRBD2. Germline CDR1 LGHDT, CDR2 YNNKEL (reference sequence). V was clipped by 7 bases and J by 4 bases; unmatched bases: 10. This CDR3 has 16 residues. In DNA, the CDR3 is TGTGCCAGCACCGAGGGACTAGCGGGAAAGAGTTACGAGCAGTACTTC. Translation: CASTEGLAGKSYEQYF.

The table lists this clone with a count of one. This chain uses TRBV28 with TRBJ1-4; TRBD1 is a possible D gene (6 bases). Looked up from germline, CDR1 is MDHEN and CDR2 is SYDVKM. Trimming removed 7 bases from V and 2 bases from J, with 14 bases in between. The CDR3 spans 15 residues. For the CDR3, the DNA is TGTGCCAGCAATCCGCAGGGGCACACTAATGAAAAACTGTTTTTT. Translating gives CASNPQGHTNEKLFF.

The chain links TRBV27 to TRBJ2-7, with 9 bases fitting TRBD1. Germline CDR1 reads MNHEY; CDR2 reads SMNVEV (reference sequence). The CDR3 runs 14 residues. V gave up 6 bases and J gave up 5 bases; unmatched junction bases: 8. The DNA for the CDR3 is TGTGCCAGCAGGTACCAAACAGGGGGCGACGAGCAGTACTTC. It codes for CASRYQTGGDEQYF.

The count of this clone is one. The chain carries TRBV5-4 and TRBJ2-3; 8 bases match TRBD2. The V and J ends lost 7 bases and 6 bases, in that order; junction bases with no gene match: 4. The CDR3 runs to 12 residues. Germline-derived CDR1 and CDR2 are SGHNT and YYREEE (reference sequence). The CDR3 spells CASPGGEDTQYF. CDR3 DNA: TGTGCCAGCCCGGGGGGGGAGGATACGCAGTATTTT.

The CDR3 sequence: CASSRGTSGSYEQYF. The CDR3 bases are TGCGCCAGCAGCCGCGGGACTAGCGGGAGCTACGAGCAGTACTTC. The chain uses TRBV5-1 and TRBJ2-7; 14 bases map to TRBD2. Germline V lookup: CDR1 SGHRS, CDR2 YFSETQ. CDR3 size: 15 residues. Trimming at V came to 4 bases and at J to 3 bases, leaving 3 bases not matched to a gene.

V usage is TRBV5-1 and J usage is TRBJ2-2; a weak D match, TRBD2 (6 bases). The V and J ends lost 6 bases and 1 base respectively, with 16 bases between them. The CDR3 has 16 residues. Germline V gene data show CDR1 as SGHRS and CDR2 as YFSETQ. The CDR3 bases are TGCGCCAGCACCCGTTTTCCGGGAGTGAACACCGGGGAGCTGTTTTTT. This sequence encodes CASTRFPGVNTGELFF.